Presented here are 7 T cell receptor beta chains from one specimen sequenced in a study of Ad26.COV2.S vaccination and SARS-CoV-2 variants. Some clones are missing from TCRdb's copy, which holds only in-frame ones; the method was immunoSEQ multiplex PCR. The data contain 300,000 to 400,000 clones, about nine tenths of them singletons. The treatment was: 19 received Ad26.COV2.S at low or high dose, single or two shots; about five received placebo; per-sample allocation not given. Repertoires come from day 63 after the first vaccine or placebo injection. Material: peripheral blood, obtained in a trial of Ad26.COV2.S vaccine versus placebo. The source of these receptors is a person between 18 and 65 years old who received the Ad26.COV2.S COVID-19 vaccine or a placebo.

The rearrangement links TRBV2 to TRBJ2-5, with 11 bases that match TRBD2. CDR1 is SNHLY, CDR2 FYNNEI, per germline. The CDR3 runs 16 residues. V shed 3 bases and J 4 bases; nucleotides not matched to a gene: 7. CDR3 loop: CASSELAGGFSETQYF. The DNA for the CDR3 is TGTGCCAGCAGTGAGCTAGCGGGGGGTTTCTCAGAGACCCAGTACTTC.

This clone has more than one count but fewer than ten. V gene TRBV30 combines with J gene TRBJ1-6; D uncertain. Trimming shortened V by 2 bases and J by 7 bases, and 6 bases separated the two germline ends. Germline CDR1 is GTSNPN and CDR2 is SVGIG (reference sequence). The CDR3 runs to 12 residues. Here the CDR3 reads CAWSMSNSPLHF. The DNA of the CDR3 is TGTGCCTGGAGTATGTCGAATTCACCCCTCCACTTT.

V is TRBV5-4 and J is TRBJ1-1; no clear D gene. V lost 0 bases, J lost 4 bases, and 1 base lay in between. Germline V lookup: CDR1 SGHNT, CDR2 YYREEE (reference sequence). This CDR3 contains 11 residues. CDR3 coding DNA: TGTGCCAGCAGCTTGGGCACTGAAGCTTTCTTT. It yields the protein CASSLGTEAFF.

V usage is TRBV29-1 and J usage is TRBJ1-2, with 12 bases matching TRBD1. Germline loops: CDR1 SQVTM, CDR2 ANQGSEA. The ends lost 5 bases at V and 8 bases at J; junction bases unmatched: 6. The CDR3 has 13 residues. In DNA, the CDR3 is TGCAGCGTTCTCGGGACAGGGGGCTTCGGCTACACCTTC. Translation: CSVLGTGGFGYTF.

The chain is built from TRBV2 and TRBJ2-3, with D possibly being TRBD2 (6 bases). Germline CDR1 SNHLY, CDR2 FYNNEI. V lost 4 bases, J lost 12 bases, and 17 bases lay in between. The CDR3 totals 13 residues. For the CDR3, the DNA is TGTGCCAGCAGTGTGGAGGGGACTTCGACACAGTATTTT. It yields the protein CASSVEGTSTQYF.

The CDR3 protein is CASSIDREEAFF. CDR3 in DNA: TGTGCCAGTAGTATAGACAGGGAGGAAGCTTTCTTT. This chain links TRBV19 with TRBJ1-1, with D tentatively TRBD1 (5 bases). This CDR3 has 12 amino acids. V shed 0 bases and J shed 8 bases, with 7 bases lying between them. Germline V gene sequence: CDR1 LNHDA, CDR2 SQIVND (reference sequence).

The chain is built from TRBV5-1 and TRBJ2-7, with 8 positions matching TRBD2. Trimming cost V 5 bases and J 7 bases; bases outside gene matches: 17. The CDR3 consists of 16 residues. Germline CDR1 SGHRS, CDR2 YFSETQ. This CDR3 is CASSSTSGGPREEQYF. CDR3 DNA: TGCGCCAGCAGTTCTACATCGGGGGGGCCACGGGAGGAGCAGTACTTC.